The clone carrying this T cell receptor beta chain was found many times. Each CDR3 protein gets one entry after TCRdb re-called the 5' RACE reads with MiXCR. The sample holds approximately 6,200 distinct CDR3 sequences; around 29% are singletons and the top ten take about 7.3%. Per germline, CDR1 SGHTA and CDR2 FQGNSA. Between the trimmed V and J ends, which lost 7 bases and 6 bases, there was a span of 19 bases. The CDR3 runs 15 residues. The chain joins TRBV7-2 to TRBJ2-1; D uncertain. This receptor was identified in a female donor with breast cancer. Input material: memory CD4+ T cells sorted from a lymph node. This sample's subset: memory CD4+ T cells, CD4+CD45RO+CD25-. CDR3 loop: CASKLQQSKGNEQFF. The CDR3 DNA reads as TGTGCCAGCAAACTGCAGCAGTCCAAGGGCAATGAGCAGTTCTTC. The variable domain in full, with the rest retrieved from reference TRBV7-2 and TRBJ2-1, is GAGVSQSPSNKVTEKGKDVELRCDPISGHTALYWYRQSLGQGLEFLIYFQGNSAPDKSGLPSDRFSAERTGGSVSTLTIQRTQQEDSAVYLCASKLQQSKGNEQFFGPGTRLTVL.